The rows below give T cell receptor beta chains drawn from one sample of a study of identifying expanded T cells in peripheral blood. Measured with immunoSEQ multiplex PCR; TCRdb has only the in-frame clones, and not every one. This sample yields roughly 100,000 clones, of which approximately 88% are seen a single time; approximately 18% belongs to the top ten. The sample was blood. The receptors come from a person aged 18 to 69 in good health. CDR3s include the opening cysteine and the closing phenylalanine or tryptophan. Each record gives: clone size, D gene, V gene, J gene, CDR3 protein, CDR3 DNA. D genes are given only for firm matches. A clone size is listed for some rows: how often the clone was seen (once, few, many), or a class if it is expanded.

once,TRBD2,TRBV7-9,TRBJ2-1,CASSSERGGLHNEQFF,TGTGCCAGCAGCTCAGAGCGGGGGGGCCTCCACAATGAGCAGTTCTTC
.,TRBD2,TRBV7-2,TRBJ2-7,CASSLAGTSYEQYF,TGTGCCAGCAGCTTAGCAGGGACTAGCTACGAGCAGTACTTC
.,.,TRBV6-5,TRBJ1-6,CASSYSGVSNSPLHF,TGTGCCAGCAGTTACTCGGGGGTTAGTAATTCACCCCTCCACTTT
.,.,TRBV30,TRBJ1-1,CAWGGRESGPEAFF,TGTGCCTGGGGGGGCCGGGAATCAGGCCCTGAAGCTTTCTTT
.,TRBD2,TRBV11-2,TRBJ2-5,CASSWGDYPARETQYF,TGTGCCAGCAGCTGGGGGGACTACCCCGCTAGAGAGACCCAGTACTTC
.,TRBD1,TRBV5-1,TRBJ2-1,CASSLDGQAYNEQFF,TGCGCCAGCAGCTTGGACGGACAGGCGTACAATGAGCAGTTCTTC
.,TRBD1,TRBV28,TRBJ1-2,CASSSGQRPPYGYTF,TGTGCCAGCAGTTCGGGACAGAGGCCACCCTATGGCTACACCTTC
.,.,TRBV5-1,TRBJ1-4,CASSSGARTTNEKLFF,TGCGCCAGCAGCTCGGGGGCCCGAACAACTAATGAAAAACTGTTTTTT
.,.,TRBV29-1,TRBJ1-1,CSVEDPNMNTEAFF,TGCAGCGTTGAAGACCCGAATATGAACACTGAAGCTTTCTTT
.,.,TRBV4-2,TRBJ2-7,CASSQDPGVAQYF,TGTGCCAGCAGCCAAGACCCTGGGGTTGCACAGTACTTC
.,.,TRBV9,TRBJ2-1,CASGSKTGQFF,TGTGCCAGCGGGTCTAAAACGGGGCAGTTCTTC
.,.,TRBV4-2,TRBJ1-1,CASSPADGRAEAFF,TGTGCCAGCAGCCCGGCCGACGGGAGAGCTGAAGCTTTCTTT
once,TRBD1,TRBV7-9,TRBJ2-7,CASSSRTGPSYEQYF,TGTGCCAGCAGCTCGCGGACAGGGCCCTCCTACGAGCAGTACTTC
.,.,TRBV4-3,TRBJ1-2,CASSQDQGGHRYGYTF,TGCGCCAGCAGCCAAGATCAAGGAGGGCACCGCTATGGCTACACCTTC
.,.,TRBV5-6,TRBJ2-7,CASSLEGRTYEGQYF,TGTGCCAGCAGCTTAGAGGGCAGGACGTACGAAGGGCAGTACTTC
.,.,TRBV10-2,TRBJ1-6,CASSEDNRDSPLHF,TGCGCCAGCAGTGAGGACAACAGGGATTCACCCCTCCACTTT
.,TRBD2,TRBV29-1,TRBJ2-5,CSVPRLAGGLGSETQYF,TGCAGCGTTCCCCGGCTAGCGGGGGGGCTCGGTTCAGAGACCCAGTACTTC
.,.,TRBV27,TRBJ2-3,CASSLVTGAGADTQYF,TGTGCCAGCAGTTTAGTCACAGGGGCGGGGGCAGATACGCAGTATTTT
few,.,TRBV15,TRBJ1-3,CATAGTTGNTIYF,TGTGCCACCGCGGGCACTACTGGAAACACCATATATTTT
.,.,TRBV5-1,TRBJ2-1,CASSRQEGSSYNEQFF,TGCGCCAGCAGCCGGCAAGAGGGGAGCTCCTACAATGAGCAGTTCTTC
.,.,TRBV6-6,TRBJ2-3,CASSLGGPEYF,TGTGCCAGCAGTTTGGGGGGGCCAGAGTATTTT
.,.,TRBV25-1,TRBJ2-7,CASYGHRGLSYEQYF,TGTGCCAGCTATGGACACAGGGGACTCTCCTACGAGCAGTACTTC
.,TRBD2,TRBV2,TRBJ2-7,CASGLAENYEQYF,TGTGCCAGCGGACTAGCGGAAAACTACGAGCAGTACTTC
.,.,TRBV6-1,TRBJ1-4,CASSGVPNEKLFF,TGTGCCAGCAGTGGGGTGCCGAATGAAAAACTGTTTTTT
.,.,TRBV5-1,TRBJ2-7,CASSLTVDTGEQYF,TGCGCCAGCAGCTTGACTGTAGATACGGGGGAGCAGTACTTC
.,.,TRBV5-5,TRBJ2-7,CASSLGDRTYEQYF,TGTGCCAGCAGCCTGGGTGACAGAACCTACGAGCAGTACTTC
.,.,TRBV6-5,TRBJ2-3,CASSYSRDYTDTQYF,TGTGCCAGCAGTTACTCGAGGGATTACACAGATACGCAGTATTTT
.,.,TRBV2,TRBJ1-1,CASSIGPLNTEAFF,TGTGCCAGCAGTATTGGGCCTCTGAACACTGAAGCTTTCTTT
.,.,TRBV25-1,TRBJ2-5,CASSPPNPPQGKYF,TGTGCCAGCAGTCCACCTAATCCGCCCCAAGGGAAGTACTTC
.,TRBD1,TRBV6-4,TRBJ1-3,CASSDPTGSGNTIYF,TGTGCCAGCAGTGACCCGACAGGGTCTGGAAACACCATATATTTT
.,TRBD1,TRBV15,TRBJ2-7,CATSRTGTGEARGSYEQYF,TGTGCCACCAGCAGAACCGGGACAGGGGAGGCGCGGGGCTCCTACGAGCAGTACTTC
.,.,TRBV6-6,TRBJ1-3,CASSYPGSSGNTIYF,TGTGCCAGCAGTTACCCCGGGTCGTCTGGAAACACCATATATTTT
.,.,TRBV20-1,TRBJ1-2,CSVLGPYGYTF,TGCAGTGTATTGGGTCCCTATGGCTACACCTTC
.,TRBD2,TRBV7-2,TRBJ2-5,CASSHSYGGRETQYF,TGTGCCAGCAGCCATTCTTACGGCGGGAGGGAGACCCAGTACTTC
.,.,TRBV27,TRBJ1-6,CASSPRGGKNSPLHF,TGTGCCAGCAGTCCCCGGGGGGGAAAGAATTCACCCCTCCACTTT
.,.,TRBV19,TRBJ2-7,CASMGDTVGSYEQYF,TGTGCCAGTATGGGGGACACAGTCGGCTCCTACGAGCAGTACTTC
.,.,TRBV5-1,TRBJ1-6,CASSLGQSYNSPLHF,TGCGCCAGCAGCTTGGGACAGTCTTATAATTCACCCCTCCACTTT